Below, 3 T cell receptor beta chains from the same sample are listed, as sequenced in a study of T cells in Graves' hyperthyroidism and ophthalmopathy. Amplification of TCR beta CDR3 regions was performed using RNA transcripts as template. Carried out on the TCR CDR3, a first-round RT-PCR used the HTBI primer set. TCRdb re-called the multiplex PCR reads with MiXCR, one entry per CDR3 protein. The data show around 200,000 distinct CDR3 sequences, approximately 15% seen once. Sequencing was performed on blood. These receptors were collected from a woman aged 50 to 60 with Graves' hyperthyroidism.

This clonotype came up a few times. This chain connects TRBV5-1 to TRBJ1-4, with 9 bases identical to TRBD1. CDR1 SGHRS and CDR2 YFSETQ come from the germline V gene. V shed 4 bases, J shed 5 bases, and the junction held 3 bases outside the gene matches. The CDR3 has 14 amino acids. DNA for the CDR3: TGCGCCAGCAGCCAGACAGGGGGAAATGAAAAACTGTTTTTT. Residues: CASSQTGGNEKLFF.

This clonotype was picked up many times. The genes are TRBV7-6 and TRBJ1-4; 7 nucleotides line up with TRBD1. With 4 bases clipped from V and 4 bases from J, the junction kept 6 bases outside the gene matches. This CDR3 is built from 15 residues. Germline CDR1 SGHVS, CDR2 FNYEAQ. This chain's CDR3 is CASSSTTGRNEKLFF. In DNA, the CDR3 is TGTGCCAGCAGCTCCACGACAGGGCGTAATGAAAAACTGTTTTTT.

This clonotype was detected ten times or more. This chain joins TRBV12-3 or TRBV12-4 and TRBJ1-1, with D possibly being TRBD1 (5 bases). The CDR3 has 12 amino acids. Trimming took off 6 bases at V and 7 bases at J, with 12 bases between the two ends. Here the CDR3 reads CASRKTDNEAFF. CDR3 DNA sequence: TGTGCCAGCAGAAAGACAGACAATGAAGCTTTCTTT.